This TCR beta chain was found in a study of cytomegalovirus exposure and HLA in healthy donors. Study in general: One earlier analysis, a look at 150 million to 200 million T cells, found fewer than 140 million unique TCR beta sequences. The study's findings and limits: In an earlier analysis, in several hundred donors, most V segments appeared productive either ~87% or ~30% of the time. Reportedly, TCR beta sequences accurately predicted HLA-A and HLA-B alleles in most subjects.

The length of the CDR3 is 15 residues. The germline CDR1 and CDR2 sequences are GTSNPN and SVGIG (reference sequence). V trimming: 1 base; J trimming: 8 bases; junction bases outside the gene matches: 3. This PCR relied on a set of 60 Vbeta primers and 13 Jbeta primers. Assay: immunoSEQ multiplex PCR; the TCRdb copy retains only in-frame clones and omits some. The sample has more than 130,000 clones; more than 75% are singletons. To note about this clone: Its antigen is still unknown.

This rearrangement joins TRBV30 to TRBJ2-1; the match to TRBD2 covers 15 bases. The receptor comes from a male donor in good health and CMV-seronegative. What was sequenced was PBMCs. CDR3 sequence: CAWSAGLAGGHEQFF. The DNA of the CDR3 is TGTGCCTGGAGTGCAGGACTAGCGGGGGGGCATGAGCAGTTCTTC.